This T cell receptor (beta chain) emerged from a study of T cell changes during pregnancy in multiple sclerosis. Sequenced by immunoSEQ multiplex PCR; TCRdb stores in-frame clones only, minus some. The sample has approximately 93,000 clones; 85% to 95% are singletons. Germline-derived CDR1 and CDR2 are LNHDA and SQIVND (reference sequence). Between the trimmed V and J ends, which lost 4 bases and 10 bases, there was a span of 5 bases. The CDR3 spans 10 residues. Specimen: peripheral blood, collected before pregnancy. The chain combines TRBV19 with TRBJ1-5; D gene ambiguous. The clonotype was recovered from a female donor with multiple sclerosis, enrolled in a pregnancy study. The CDR3 DNA reads as TGTGCCAGTAGTACAAATCCCCAGCATTTT. Translation: CASSTNPQHF.